This TCR beta chain was captured in a study of T cells in Graves' hyperthyroidism and ophthalmopathy. It was RNA transcripts that yielded the amplified TCR beta CDR3 regions. Researchers ran a first-round RT-PCR on the TCR CDR3 using the HTBI primer set. Each CDR3 protein gets one entry after TCRdb re-called the multiplex PCR reads with MiXCR. The table includes 550,000 to 700,000 distinct CDR3 sequences, about 43% detected once. The CDR3 totals 14 residues. V was cut by 1 base and J by 4 bases, with 5 bases left in between. CDR1 is LNHNV and CDR2 is YYDKDF in the germline V gene (reference sequence).

This sequence joins TRBV15 and TRBJ2-6; D uncertain. Sequencing was performed on peripheral blood or thyroid tissue (not recorded which). This clonotype was obtained from an adult woman with Graves' disease, either hyperthyroidism or ophthalmopathy (not recorded which). The CDR3 sequence: CATSRAPGANVLTF. CDR3 bases: TGTGCCACCAGCAGAGCCCCCGGGGCCAACGTCCTGACTTTC.